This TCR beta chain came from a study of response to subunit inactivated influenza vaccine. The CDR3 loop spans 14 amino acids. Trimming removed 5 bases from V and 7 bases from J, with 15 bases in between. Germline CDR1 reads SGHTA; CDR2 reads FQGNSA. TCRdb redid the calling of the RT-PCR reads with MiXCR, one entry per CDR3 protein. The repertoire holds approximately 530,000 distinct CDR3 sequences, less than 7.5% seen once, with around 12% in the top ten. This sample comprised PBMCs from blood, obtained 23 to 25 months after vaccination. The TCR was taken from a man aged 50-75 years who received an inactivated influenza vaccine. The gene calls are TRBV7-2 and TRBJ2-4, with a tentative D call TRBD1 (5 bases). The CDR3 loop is CASSERAGNNIQYF. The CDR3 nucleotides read TGTGCCAGCAGCGAAAGGGCAGGGAACAACATTCAGTACTTC.